The rows below give T cell receptor beta chains drawn from one sample of a study of blood T cell repertoires in COVID-19. Assay: immunoSEQ multiplex PCR; the TCRdb copy retains only in-frame clones and omits some. The sample shows a few hundred thousand clones, 84% of them seen only once. The sequencing input was peripheral blood. Source of these receptors: a woman older than 75 with active or convalescent COVID-19. CDR3s include the opening cysteine and the closing phenylalanine or tryptophan. Each record gives: V gene, J gene, clone size, D gene, CDR3 DNA, CDR3 protein. D genes are given only for firm matches. Not all rows give a size; the values are once, few, many and, for expanded clones, a class.

>TRBV7-2|TRBJ2-7|-|-
TGTGCCAGCAAAGGGGAAACCTACGAGCAGTACTTC
CASKGETYEQYF
>TRBV18|TRBJ2-3|-|TRBD2
TGTGCCAGCTCACCAGCTAGCGGGAGCACAGATACGCAGTATTTT
CASSPASGSTDTQYF
>TRBV10-3|TRBJ2-6|few|-
TGTGCCATCAGTGACCCTACCCCGGGCTCTGGGGCCAACGTCCTGACTTTC
CAISDPTPGSGANVLTF
>TRBV5-5|TRBJ1-1|-|TRBD1
TGTGCCAGCAGCTGGACGACAGGGACCACTGAAGCTTTCTTT
CASSWTTGTTEAFF
>TRBV5-1|TRBJ2-7|-|TRBD2
TGCGCCAGCAGCCAAACTAGCGGGACCTACGAGCAGTACTTC
CASSQTSGTYEQYF
>TRBV27|TRBJ2-5|many|TRBD1
TGTGCCAGCAGCCCAGGGTGGGGCGTCCGACAGGGCCAAGAGACCCAGTACTTC
CASSPGWGVRQGQETQYF
>TRBV6-2/TRBV6-3|TRBJ1-1|-|TRBD1
TGTGCCAGCAGTTACTCGACAGGGGGCGGCACTGAAGCTTTCTTT
CASSYSTGGGTEAFF
>TRBV3-1/TRBV3-2|TRBJ1-3|-|-
TGTGCCAGCAGCCAAGTCCCTGCCGGCTCTGGAAACACCATATATTTT
CASSQVPAGSGNTIYF
>TRBV5-1|TRBJ1-5|-|-
TGCGCCAGCAGGGGGGGTAATCAGCCCCAGCATTTT
CASRGGNQPQHF
>TRBV6-5|TRBJ1-1|-|-
TGTGCCAGCAGATTCAGGGGTGCCACTGAAGCTTTCTTT
CASRFRGATEAFF
>TRBV11-3|TRBJ2-7|-|-
TGTGCCAGCAGCTTAGGGCCTCCGGGGGAGCAGTACTTC
CASSLGPPGEQYF
>TRBV4-2|TRBJ1-6|-|-
TGTGCCAGCAGCCAGGGTAACGAGGTCTATAGTTCACCCCTCCACTTT
CASSQGNEVYSSPLHF
>TRBV2|TRBJ1-1|-|-
TGTGCCAGCAGTGAAGGGAGGGGAAACACTGAAGCTTTCTTT
CASSEGRGNTEAFF
>TRBV7-2|TRBJ2-3|-|TRBD2
TGTGCCAGCAGCGCGCGGCCTCTAGCGGGCGGGCCGTATTTT
CASSARPLAGGPYF
>TRBV4-1|TRBJ1-4|-|-
TGCGCCAGCAGCCCAAGGGGTGGGGTAACTAATGAAAAACTGTTTTTT
CASSPRGGVTNEKLFF
>TRBV18|TRBJ1-4|once|-
TGTGCCAGCTCACCAGTCAGGGGTGGGAATGAAAAACTGTTTTTT
CASSPVRGGNEKLFF
>TRBV30|TRBJ1-4|-|TRBD1
TGTGCCTGGAGTATCCGGGACAGGGGCCGGCGGACTAATGAAAAACTGTTTTTT
CAWSIRDRGRRTNEKLFF
>TRBV6-6|TRBJ2-7|-|-
TGTGCCAGCAGACCGAGGTCCTACGAGCAGTACTTC
CASRPRSYEQYF
>TRBV27|TRBJ1-6|-|TRBD1
TGTGCCAGTAGGACAGGGCCGAGGGCACCCCTCCACTTT
CASRTGPRAPLHF
>TRBV13|TRBJ2-3|-|TRBD2
TGTGCCAGCAGCCCCCGACTAGCTGGTGATACGCAGTATTTT
CASSPRLAGDTQYF
>TRBV6-4|TRBJ2-1|-|TRBD2
TGTGCCAGCACCTGCCTACCTAACGGGACTAGCGGGGAAAATGAGCAGTTCTTC
CASTCLPNGTSGENEQFF
>TRBV3-1/TRBV3-2|TRBJ1-4|-|-
TGTGCCAGTACAGGTTATAATGAAAAACTGTTTTTT
CASTGYNEKLFF
>TRBV6-5|TRBJ2-7|-|TRBD1
TGTGCCAGCAGTTACAGGGACAGGGGGACCTACGAGCAGTACTTC
CASSYRDRGTYEQYF
>TRBV6-5|TRBJ2-7|-|-
TGTGCCAGCAGTTCCCGACAGGACTACGAGCAGTACTTC
CASSSRQDYEQYF
>TRBV6-5|TRBJ2-6|-|-
TGTGCCAGCACCGGGAGCCTCTCTGGGGCCAACGTCCTGACTTTC
CASTGSLSGANVLTF
>TRBV30|TRBJ1-2|-|TRBD1
TGTGCCTGGAGTTCTAAGGGGGCGACAATCCACACCTTC
CAWSSKGATIHTF
>TRBV7-2|TRBJ2-1|-|TRBD2
TGTGCCAGCAGCCCTAGAGTGGGAGGGGACAATGAGCAGTTCTTC
CASSPRVGGDNEQFF
>TRBV28|TRBJ2-7|once|TRBD1
TGTGCCAGCTCTCTGGGACAGGCTTTCAACGAGCAGTACTTC
CASSLGQAFNEQYF
>TRBV6-6|TRBJ2-6|-|-
TGTGCCAGCAGTTACTCCGGGGCTGGGGCCAACGTCCTGACTTTC
CASSYSGAGANVLTF
>TRBV28|TRBJ1-1|-|-
TGTGCCAGCAGTTGGGGACAAACTAGAGGCACTGAAGCTTTCTTT
CASSWGQTRGTEAFF
>TRBV15|TRBJ2-1|-|-
TGTGCCACCAGCAGAGATCGCGCGGGAAAGTTCTTC
CATSRDRAGKFF
>TRBV5-1|TRBJ2-3|-|-
TGCGCCAGCAGCTTCGGACAGCAATTCACAGATACGCAGTATTTT
CASSFGQQFTDTQYF
>TRBV7-2|TRBJ2-5|-|-
TGTGCCAGCAGCCCATCCCGGGAGACCCAGTACTTC
CASSPSRETQYF
>TRBV28|TRBJ1-2|-|-
TGTGCCAGCTCTCGGGGACAACACTATGGCTACACCTTC
CASSRGQHYGYTF
>TRBV28|TRBJ2-7|-|TRBD2
TGTGCCAGCAGCTCCCTGGGCGGGGGGCACCCTATAACCTACGAGCAGTACTTC
CASSSLGGGHPITYEQYF
>TRBV19|TRBJ2-2|-|-
TGTGCCAGTAGTGGCGGGGGCACGGACACCGGGGAGCTGTTTTTT
CASSGGGTDTGELFF
>TRBV18|TRBJ1-1|-|-
TGTGCCAGCTCACCAGTTAGACAGAACACTGAAGCTTTCTTT
CASSPVRQNTEAFF
>TRBV6-1|TRBJ1-1|-|TRBD1
TGTGCCAGCAGTTCCCCCGGGACAGGGAACACTGAAGCTTTCTTT
CASSSPGTGNTEAFF
>TRBV21-1|TRBJ1-4|-|-
TGTGCCAGCAGCATTAGAAGAAATGAAAAACTGTTTTTT
CASSIRRNEKLFF
>TRBV5-4|TRBJ1-4|-|TRBD1
TGTGCCAGCAGCTTGACAGGGGGAGCCGAAAAACTGTTTTTT
CASSLTGGAEKLFF
>TRBV29-1|TRBJ2-7|-|TRBD1
TGCAGCGCTATGACAGGGGGCGAGCAGTACTTC
CSAMTGGEQYF
>TRBV6-5|TRBJ2-5|-|-
TGTGCCAGCAGAATGGACAGTAGGGGATCGGAGACCCAGTACTTC
CASRMDSRGSETQYF
>TRBV7-9|TRBJ2-1|-|-
TGTGCCAGCAGCCCACCCCAACGGGGCGGGGCGGGCGAGCAGTTCTTC
CASSPPQRGGAGEQFF
>TRBV7-2|TRBJ2-7|few|TRBD1
TGTGCCAGCAGCTTAGTGTGGCAGGGGGCCCGGGAGCAGTACTTC
CASSLVWQGAREQYF
>TRBV7-2|TRBJ2-5|-|-
TGTGCCAGCAGCCGTACAGGGATCCAAGAGACCCAGTACTTC
CASSRTGIQETQYF
>TRBV20-1|TRBJ2-1|-|-
TGCAGTGCTATTGCGAATGAGCAGTTCTTC
CSAIANEQFF
>TRBV9|TRBJ2-5|-|TRBD2
TGTGCCAGCAGCCCCGGGGGGAACCAAGAGACCCAGTACTTC
CASSPGGNQETQYF
>TRBV19|TRBJ1-5|-|TRBD1
TGTGCCAGTAGTAAGGGACAGGGATGGGCTCAGCCCCAGCATTTT
CASSKGQGWAQPQHF
>TRBV28|TRBJ2-2|-|TRBD1
TGTGCCAGCAGTTTGGGGGACAGGGTACCCGGGGAGCTGTTTTTT
CASSLGDRVPGELFF
>TRBV5-1|TRBJ1-4|-|TRBD1
TGCGCCAGCAGCTTGATCGGGACAGGGGACGAAAAACTGTTTTTT
CASSLIGTGDEKLFF